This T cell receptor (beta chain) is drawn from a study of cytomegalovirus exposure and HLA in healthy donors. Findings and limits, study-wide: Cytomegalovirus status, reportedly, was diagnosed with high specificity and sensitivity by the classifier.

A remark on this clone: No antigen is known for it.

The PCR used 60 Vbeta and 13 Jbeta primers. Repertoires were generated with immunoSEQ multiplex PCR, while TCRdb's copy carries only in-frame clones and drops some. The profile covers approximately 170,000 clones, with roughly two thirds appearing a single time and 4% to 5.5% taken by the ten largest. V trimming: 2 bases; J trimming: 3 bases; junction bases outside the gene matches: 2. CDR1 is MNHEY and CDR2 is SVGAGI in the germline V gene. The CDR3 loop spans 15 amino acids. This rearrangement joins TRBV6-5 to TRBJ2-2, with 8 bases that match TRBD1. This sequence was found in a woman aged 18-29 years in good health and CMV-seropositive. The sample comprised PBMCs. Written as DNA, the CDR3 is TGTGCCAGCAGTTACAGGACAGGGTACACCGGGGAGCTGTTTTTT. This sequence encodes CASSYRTGYTGELFF.